Sequencing of this T cell receptor (beta chain) was carried out in a study of beta chain features in type 1 diabetes. The sequenced template was cDNA made from the entire isolated RNA. The method was immunoSEQ multiplex PCR; TCRdb's version includes in-frame clones alone and lacks a portion of them. The sample has 400,000 to 550,000 clones, about an eighth seen once. CDR1 is SQVTM and CDR2 is ANQGSEA in the germline V gene. After removal of 6 bases from V and 5 bases from J, the junction contained 11 bases not matched to a gene. CDR3 size: 14 residues. The authors sorted CD4+ naive, central memory, regulatory and stem cell-like memory cells via CD45RO/CCR7/CD25/CD127/CD95/CD27.

The TCR comes from a woman aged 18-29 years in good health. Sequenced material: naive CD4+ T cells from blood. This sequence joins TRBV29-1 and TRBJ2-5; 8 bases map to TRBD1. CDR3: CSVRPRGHGETQYF. CDR3 DNA sequence: TGCAGCGTCCGGCCCAGGGGGCATGGGGAGACCCAGTACTTC.